This TCR beta chain stems from a study of beta chain features in type 1 diabetes. The isolated RNA, all of it, was reverse transcribed, so expressed TCRB transcripts were what got sequenced. Mean read depth for naive, central memory and regulatory T cell samples was several million reads. Produced via immunoSEQ multiplex PCR; TCRdb's table is partial and in-frame only. Of over 150,000 clones listed, approximately 8.1% are singletons. Germline V gives CDR1 KGHSH, CDR2 LQKENI. The CDR3 spans 14 residues. Losses at the gene ends were 4 bases for V and 5 bases for J; bases not matched to a gene: 2. This clone was seen ten or more times. Its antigen is as yet unknown. Notes on the study in general: Sampled from patients, naive, central memory and Treg TCRB repertoires appeared more similar than those sampled from healthy donors. There was a possibility that cDNA sequencing over-represented cells with high TCR expression. Type 1 diabetes patients had VDJ junctions that carried fewer insertions and more deletions.

Sequences were obtained from central memory CD4+ T cells from blood. This TCR was recovered from a man between 18 and 29 years old in good health. V usage is TRBV18 and J usage is TRBJ1-5; 10 bases fit TRBD1. CDR3 residues: CASSLGTGDQPQHF. In DNA, the CDR3 is TGTGCCAGCTCACTCGGGACAGGGGATCAGCCCCAGCATTTT.